This T cell receptor (beta chain) was identified in a study of T cells in Graves' hyperthyroidism and ophthalmopathy. Study results and limitations: Ophthalmopathy, as predicted by the model, came a median around 7 months after the prediction.

At least ten counts were recorded for this clonotype. Its antigen is undetermined. Using RNA transcripts as the source, TCR beta CDR3 regions were amplified. The HTBI primer set drove a first-round RT-PCR of the TCR CDR3. TCRdb re-called the multiplex PCR reads through MiXCR, storing one row per CDR3 protein. The sample carries roughly 170,000 distinct CDR3 sequences, about 18% recorded once. Looked up from germline, CDR1 is SNHLY and CDR2 is FYNNEI. The germline V and J ends were trimmed by 6 bases and 6 bases, with 17 bases remaining between them. This CDR3 region has 15 residues. V and J are TRBV2 and TRBJ1-4, with D possibly being TRBD1 (6 bases). This sequence originates from a woman aged 45-65 years with Graves' hyperthyroidism. The specimen was blood. The CDR3 coding sequence is TGTGCCAGCAGATCCGGACAGCATGGAGATGAAAAACTGTTTTTT. It specifies CASRSGQHGDEKLFF.